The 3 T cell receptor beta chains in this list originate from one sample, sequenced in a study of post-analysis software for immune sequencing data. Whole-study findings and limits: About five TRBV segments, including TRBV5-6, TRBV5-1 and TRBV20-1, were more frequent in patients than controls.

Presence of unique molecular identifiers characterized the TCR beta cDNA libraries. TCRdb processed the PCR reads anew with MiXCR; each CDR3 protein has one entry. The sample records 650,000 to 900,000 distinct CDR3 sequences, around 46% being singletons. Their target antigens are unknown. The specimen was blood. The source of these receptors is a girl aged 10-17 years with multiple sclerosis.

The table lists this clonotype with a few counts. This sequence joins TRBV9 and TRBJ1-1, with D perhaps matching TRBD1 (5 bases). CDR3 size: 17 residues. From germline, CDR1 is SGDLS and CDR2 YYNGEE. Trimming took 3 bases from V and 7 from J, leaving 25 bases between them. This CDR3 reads CASSGGNRDGQGVEAFF. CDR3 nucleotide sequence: TGTGCCAGCAGCGGAGGGAACCGGGACGGTCAGGGTGTTGAAGCTTTCTTT.

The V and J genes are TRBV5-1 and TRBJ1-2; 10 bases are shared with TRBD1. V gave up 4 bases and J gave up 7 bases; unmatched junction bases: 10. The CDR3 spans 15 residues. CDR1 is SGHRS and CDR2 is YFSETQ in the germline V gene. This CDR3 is CASSRETGGAGGYTF. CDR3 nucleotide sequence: TGCGCCAGCAGCAGGGAGACAGGGGGCGCAGGTGGCTACACCTTC. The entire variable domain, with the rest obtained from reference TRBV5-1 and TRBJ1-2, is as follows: KAGVTQTPRYLIKTRGQQVTLSCSPISGHRSVSWYQQTPGQGLQFLFEYFSETQRNKGNFPGRFSGRQFSNSRSEMNVSTLELGDSALYLCASSRETGGAGGYTFGSGTRLTVV.

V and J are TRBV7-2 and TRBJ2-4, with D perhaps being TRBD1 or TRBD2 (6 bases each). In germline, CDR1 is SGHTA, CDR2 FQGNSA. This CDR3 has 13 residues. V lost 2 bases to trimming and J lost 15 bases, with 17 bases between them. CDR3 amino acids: CASSLSQEGGWYF. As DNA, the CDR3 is TGTGCCAGCAGCTTAAGCCAAGAGGGGGGATGGTACTTC.